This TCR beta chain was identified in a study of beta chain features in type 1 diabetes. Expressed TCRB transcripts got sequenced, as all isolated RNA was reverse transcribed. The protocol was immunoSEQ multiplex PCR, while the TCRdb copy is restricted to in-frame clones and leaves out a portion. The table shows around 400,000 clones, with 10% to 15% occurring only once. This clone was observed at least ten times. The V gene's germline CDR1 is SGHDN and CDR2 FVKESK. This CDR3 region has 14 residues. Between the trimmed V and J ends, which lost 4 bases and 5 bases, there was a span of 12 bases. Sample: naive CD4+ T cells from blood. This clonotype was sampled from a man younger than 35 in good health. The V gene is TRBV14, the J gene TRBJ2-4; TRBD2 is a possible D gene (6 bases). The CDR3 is CASSLGGGENIQYF. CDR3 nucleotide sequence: TGTGCCAGCAGCCTCGGCGGCGGGGAAAACATTCAGTACTTC. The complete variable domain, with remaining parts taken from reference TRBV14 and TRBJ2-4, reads EAGVTQFPSHSVIEKGQTVTLRCDPISGHDNLYWYRRVMGKEIKFLLHFVKESKQDESGMPNNRFLAERTGGTYSTLKVQPAELEDSGVYFCASSLGGGENIQYFGAGTRLSVL.